These 10 T cell receptor beta chains came from one sample sequenced in a study of blood T cell repertoires in COVID-19. Clones were read by immunoSEQ multiplex PCR, and TCRdb kept only the in-frame ones, dropping some. Of about 69,000 clones detected, around 79% appear once; the ten largest clones hold more than 15%. The specimen was peripheral blood. The receptors were gathered from a man in his sixties with acute or convalescent COVID-19.

The chain carries TRBV5-1 and TRBJ1-2; no definite D call. This CDR3 is 15 amino acids long. The V gene's germline CDR1 is SGHRS and CDR2 YFSETQ. V lost 0 bases and J 5 bases, leaving 14 bases between the germline ends. The CDR3 sequence is CASSLGSVGAYGYTF. For the CDR3, the DNA is TGCGCCAGCAGCTTGGGAAGTGTGGGAGCTTATGGCTACACCTTC.

This chain uses TRBV27 with TRBJ2-2; the D gene is possibly TRBD1 (6 bases). The CDR3 is 16 residues long. The germline gives CDR1 MNHEY, CDR2 SMNVEV (reference sequence). V was pared by 5 bases and J by 0 bases, with 13 bases between. The CDR3 nucleotides read TGTGCCAGCAGTGAACCCGGGACAACGAACACCGGGGAGCTGTTTTTT. Amino acid sequence: CASSEPGTTNTGELFF.

In its sample, this clone was seen a few times. The gene calls are TRBV4-2 and TRBJ2-1; TRBD2 is a possible D gene (7 bases). Trimming pared 1 base from V and 3 bases from J, leaving 16 bases between. The germline V gene has CDR1 LGHNA and CDR2 YNFKEQ. This CDR3 spans 17 amino acids. CDR3 region: CASSQANGGGLYNEQFF. The DNA for the CDR3 is TGTGCCAGCAGCCAAGCGAATGGGGGGGGCCTCTACAATGAGCAGTTCTTC.

The rearrangement uses TRBV6-5 and TRBJ1-2, with D uncertain. CDR1 and CDR2 from the germline V gene are MNHEY and SVGAGI. Between the trimmed V and J ends, which lost 3 bases and 4 bases, there was a span of 12 bases. The CDR3 sequence is 14 residues long. CDR3 nucleotide sequence: TGTGCCAGCAGTTATGGGAGAGCGGGCTATGGCTACACCTTC. Its protein is CASSYGRAGYGYTF.

V and J are TRBV7-9 and TRBJ2-1; 7 nucleotides align to TRBD2. Germline CDR1 SEHNR, CDR2 FQNEAQ (reference sequence). This CDR3 is 14 amino acids long. V lost 6 bases and J lost 9; bases outside the gene matches: 11. The CDR3 reads CASRTGTTSPEQFF. CDR3 in DNA: TGTGCCAGCAGGACCGGGACTACTTCGCCTGAGCAGTTCTTC. Full variable domain (missing parts from reference TRBV7-9 and TRBJ2-1): DTGVSQNPRHKITKRGQNVTFRCDPISEHNRLYWYRQTLGQGPEFLTYFQNEAQLEKSRLLSDRFSAERPKGSFSTLEIQRTEQGDSAMYLCASRTGTTSPEQFFGPGTRLTVL.

V usage is TRBV9 and J usage is TRBJ2-3; D might be TRBD1 (5 bases). The CDR3 is 14 amino acids. Germline lookup yields CDR1 SGDLS and CDR2 YYNGEE. With 6 bases removed from V and 5 bases from J, the gap between germline ends came to 16 bases. The chain's CDR3 is CASTQGSAVDTQYF. In nucleotides, the CDR3 is TGTGCCAGCACCCAGGGTTCCGCCGTAGATACGCAGTATTTT.

The chain uses TRBV5-1 and TRBJ2-5; TRBD2 agrees at 9 bases. This CDR3 comprises 16 residues. V lost 1 base and J lost 8; bases outside the gene matches: 12. Germline V CDR1 and CDR2: SGHRS, YFSETQ. The DNA for the CDR3 is TGCGCCAGCAGCTTGCCGGGAGGAGCGGGGGGCACAACCCAGTACTTC. This codes for CASSLPGGAGGTTQYF.

This clone was observed a single time. V is TRBV6-1 and J is TRBJ1-2; D ambiguous. The germline CDR1 and CDR2 sequences are MNHNS and SASEGT. V gave up 3 bases and J gave up 5 bases, with 10 bases separating them. The CDR3 consists of 13 residues. The DNA of the CDR3 is TGTGCCAGCAGTGATGTCGGCGGATATGGCTACACCTTC. Protein product: CASSDVGGYGYTF.

This clone has a handful of counts. The chain couples TRBV30 to TRBJ1-1; 8 nucleotides align to TRBD1. Germline CDR1 and CDR2: GTSNPN and SVGIG (reference sequence). The CDR3 contains 15 residues. J gave up 0 bases and V 5 bases, and 8 bases lay outside the gene matches. The CDR3 reads CAWGNHRGMNTEAFF. The CDR3 bases are TGTGCCTGGGGAAACCACAGGGGGATGAACACTGAAGCTTTCTTT.

V usage is TRBV2 and J usage is TRBJ1-6; TRBD1 matches 9 bases. The CDR3 extends over 18 amino acids. CDR1 SNHLY and CDR2 FYNNEI come from the germline V gene. After removal of 2 bases from V and 9 bases from J, the junction contained 14 bases not matched to a gene. The CDR3: CASSELSPGQGVGSPLHF. The CDR3 region has the DNA TGTGCCAGCAGTGAATTAAGCCCGGGACAGGGAGTTGGTTCACCCCTCCACTTT.